These T cell receptor beta chains were read from a single sample in a study of CD4 T cells in relation to SARS-CoV-2 and coronaviruses. TCRdb's table, derived via immunoSEQ multiplex PCR, lists solely in-frame clones and lacks some. The top ten hold 20% to 25% of the sample, which has about 26,000 clones, approximately 70% seen once. Their antigens remain unidentified. Sequencing input: CD4+ T cells from PBMCs, cultured in vitro. The source is a human donor in good health. Each CDR3 is given with its conserved first and last residue. The order of the fields is V gene, D gene, J gene, clone size, CDR3 length, CDR3 DNA, CDR3 protein. The D gene is left open where the match is weak. Clone size, where shown, is once, few, many, or a class for clones that have expanded.

>TRBV10-2|TRBD2|TRBJ2-5|NA|16
TGCGCCAGCACCCGAGGGCTAGCGGGCGTCCAAGAGACCCAGTACTTC
CASTRGLAGVQETQYF
>TRBV5-6|NA|TRBJ2-7|NA|12
TGTGCCAGCAGCTATCGGATCGTCGAGCAGTACTTC
CASSYRIVEQYF
>TRBV2|TRBD2|TRBJ2-2|NA|15
TGTGCCAGCAGTCCCTTAGCGGGAGGGGGCGGGGAGCTGTTTTTT
CASSPLAGGGGELFF
>TRBV7-2|NA|TRBJ2-7|NA|14
TGTGCCAGCAGCTTGAATTCCGTGGTCTCCGAGCAGTACTTC
CASSLNSVVSEQYF
>TRBV13|NA|TRBJ2-7|NA|15
TGTGCCAGCAGCTTTGGTTTAAGCGGTCTCAGCGAGCAGTACTTC
CASSFGLSGLSEQYF
>TRBV6-1|NA|TRBJ1-3|NA|15
TGTGCCAGCAGTGAAGCGAAGTCAGCTGGAAACACCATATATTTT
CASSEAKSAGNTIYF
>TRBV2|NA|TRBJ1-6|NA|11
TGTGCCAGCAGTAACGATGGCCCCCTCCACTTT
CASSNDGPLHF
>TRBV6-5|TRBD1|TRBJ1-2|NA|15
TGTGCCAGCAGTTACTCCCCAGGGGGGGGCGATGGCTACACCTTC
CASSYSPGGGDGYTF
>TRBV9|TRBD2|TRBJ2-1|NA|17
TGTGCCAGCAGCGTAGACGGACTAGCGCAAGGCAGGGGTGAGCAGTTCTTC
CASSVDGLAQGRGEQFF
>TRBV11-2|NA|TRBJ1-2|NA|14
TGTGCCAGCAGCGCTCAGGGTCTAGTCTATGGCTACACCTTC
CASSAQGLVYGYTF
>TRBV29-1|NA|TRBJ2-2|NA|13
TGCAGCGTTGACCAGAGGAACACCGGGGAGCTGTTTTTT
CSVDQRNTGELFF
>TRBV5-1|TRBD1|TRBJ1-2|few|14
TGCGCCAGCAGCTTGCCGGGACAGACCAATGGCTACACCTTC
CASSLPGQTNGYTF
>TRBV20-1|TRBD1|TRBJ1-1|NA|11
TGCAGTTACAGGGGCAACACTGAAGCTTTCTTT
CSYRGNTEAFF
>TRBV10-3|TRBD2|TRBJ2-3|NA|17
TGTGCCATCAGTGTTGGGACTAGCGGGAGGCAGACAGATACGCAGTATTTT
CAISVGTSGRQTDTQYF
>TRBV30|NA|TRBJ2-7|NA|11
TGTGCCTGGGGACGGTCTGACGAGCAGTACTTC
CAWGRSDEQYF
>TRBV18|TRBD2|TRBJ2-5|once|14
TGTGCCAGCTCAACGGGACTAGCAAGTGAGACCCAGTACTTC
CASSTGLASETQYF
>TRBV12-3/TRBV12-4|NA|TRBJ1-3|once|12
TGTGCCAGCAGCCTCCTAGGAAACACCATATATTTT
CASSLLGNTIYF
>TRBV9|NA|TRBJ1-4|NA|15
TGTGCCAGCAGCGTCCTATCAGGTTCAAATGAAAAACTGTTTTTT
CASSVLSGSNEKLFF
>TRBV19|TRBD1|TRBJ1-5|NA|13
TGTGCCAGTAGCGAACAGGGGGATCAGCCCCAGCATTTT
CASSEQGDQPQHF
>TRBV6-4|TRBD2|TRBJ2-3|NA|15
TGTGCCAGCAGTGCCTTAGCGGGGGGCACAGATACGCAGTATTTT
CASSALAGGTDTQYF
>TRBV5-1|NA|TRBJ1-3|few|16
TGCGCCAGCAGCTTGAATTCGGTTATCTCTGGAAACACCATATATTTT
CASSLNSVISGNTIYF
>TRBV7-9|NA|TRBJ1-5|NA|15
TGTGCCAGCAGCTTATTCGGGAATAGCAATCAGCCCCAGCATTTT
CASSLFGNSNQPQHF
>TRBV10-3|TRBD2|TRBJ2-1|NA|15
TGTGCCATCAGTGAGTCGTGGGCGGGAGGAGGAGAGCAGTTCTTC
CAISESWAGGGEQFF
>TRBV6-5|NA|TRBJ1-2|NA|15
TGTGCCAGCAGCCCCCGGGGCAGGGACTACTATGGCTACACCTTC
CASSPRGRDYYGYTF
>TRBV7-2|NA|TRBJ2-3|NA|16
TGTGCCAGCAGCCCCACCCTCCAGGGGAGCACAGATACGCAGTATTTT
CASSPTLQGSTDTQYF
>TRBV29-1|TRBD1|TRBJ1-1|few|16
TGCAGCGTTATCCCTGGGAACAGGGGGGCGAACACTGAAGCTTTCTTT
CSVIPGNRGANTEAFF
>TRBV7-2|TRBD2|TRBJ2-2|NA|15
TGTGCCAGCAGCCCCGTACGGGAGGACACCGGGGAGCTGTTTTTT
CASSPVREDTGELFF
>TRBV24-1|TRBD2|TRBJ2-1|few|15
TGTGCCACCAGTGACTCAGCGGGGGGGTACAATGAGCAGTTCTTC
CATSDSAGGYNEQFF
>TRBV9|TRBD2|TRBJ2-1|NA|18
TGTGCCAGCAGCGTAGACCCCCGTGGCGGGAGGACTATCAATGAGCAGTTCTTC
CASSVDPRGGRTINEQFF
>TRBV7-9|NA|TRBJ2-3|NA|15
TGTGCCAGCAGCGTCACTAGTAGCGGCACAGATACGCAGTATTTT
CASSVTSSGTDTQYF
>TRBV7-2|NA|TRBJ2-2|NA|14
TGTGCCAGCAGCTCAGCCGCGAACACCGGGGAGCTGTTTTTT
CASSSAANTGELFF
>TRBV15|NA|TRBJ2-3|NA|13
TGTGCCACCAGCAAGGGCCGGGCGGGGACGCAGTATTTT
CATSKGRAGTQYF
>TRBV11-2|NA|TRBJ2-2|NA|16
TGTGCCAGCAGCTTAGTGCGGGGAGTGGGCACCGGGGAGCTGTTTTTT
CASSLVRGVGTGELFF
>TRBV5-5|TRBD1|TRBJ2-5|once|15
TGTGCCAGCAGCTTGAGGGACAGGGTGGGAGAGACCCAGTACTTC
CASSLRDRVGETQYF
>TRBV6-2/TRBV6-3|TRBD2|TRBJ2-6|NA|16
TGTGCCAGCAGCACCGGGACTAGCTCTGGGGCCAACGTCCTGACTTTC
CASSTGTSSGANVLTF
>TRBV5-4|NA|TRBJ1-4|NA|13
TGTGCCAGCAGCCCATGGGGTAGGGAAAAACTGTTTTTT
CASSPWGREKLFF
>TRBV3-1/TRBV3-2|TRBD1|TRBJ2-7|NA|13
TGTGCCAGCAGCCAAGGGACAGGGCTGGAGCAGTACTTC
CASSQGTGLEQYF
>TRBV19|NA|TRBJ1-3|NA|15
TGTGCCAGTAACGCGGGTTTCTCCTCTGGAAACACCATATATTTT
CASNAGFSSGNTIYF
>TRBV30|NA|TRBJ2-1|NA|12
TGTGCCTGGATAAGTTTCTCCACTGAGCAGTTCTTC
CAWISFSTEQFF
>TRBV7-2|TRBD1|TRBJ2-7|NA|14
TGTGCCAGCAGCCCGGCCTGGACAGGGGCCGAGCAGTACTTC
CASSPAWTGAEQYF
>TRBV18|TRBD1|TRBJ1-6|NA|16
TGTGCCAGCTCACCCCGGACAGGGAACTATAATTCACCCCTCCACTTT
CASSPRTGNYNSPLHF
>TRBV5-1|NA|TRBJ2-7|NA|12
TGCGCCAGCAGCGTTGGGAGCTACGAGCAGTACTTC
CASSVGSYEQYF
>TRBV5-4|TRBD2|TRBJ2-7|NA|15
TGTGCCAGCAGCTTGGGGACTAGCGTTACCTACGAGCAGTACTTC
CASSLGTSVTYEQYF
>TRBV5-4|NA|TRBJ2-7|NA|17
TGTGCCAGCAGAAAGGGAGGCAGCAGCGGACGTTACTACGAGCAGTACTTC
CASRKGGSSGRYYEQYF
>TRBV30|TRBD2|TRBJ2-1|NA|14
TGTGCCTGGAGTGCGGGAGGGATCTACAATGAGCAGTTCTTC
CAWSAGGIYNEQFF
>TRBV12-5|NA|TRBJ1-1|NA|16
TGTGCTAGTGCCATTGGTTTCCCCTCGGGGAACACTGAAGCTTTCTTT
CASAIGFPSGNTEAFF
>TRBV4-3|NA|TRBJ2-3|few|13
TGCGCCAGCAGCCAGGGTCATACAGATACGCAGTATTTT
CASSQGHTDTQYF
>TRBV6-2/TRBV6-3|TRBD2|TRBJ2-1|NA|14
TGTGCCAGCAGCCCGGGACTAGCCTCCGATGAGCAGTTCTTC
CASSPGLASDEQFF